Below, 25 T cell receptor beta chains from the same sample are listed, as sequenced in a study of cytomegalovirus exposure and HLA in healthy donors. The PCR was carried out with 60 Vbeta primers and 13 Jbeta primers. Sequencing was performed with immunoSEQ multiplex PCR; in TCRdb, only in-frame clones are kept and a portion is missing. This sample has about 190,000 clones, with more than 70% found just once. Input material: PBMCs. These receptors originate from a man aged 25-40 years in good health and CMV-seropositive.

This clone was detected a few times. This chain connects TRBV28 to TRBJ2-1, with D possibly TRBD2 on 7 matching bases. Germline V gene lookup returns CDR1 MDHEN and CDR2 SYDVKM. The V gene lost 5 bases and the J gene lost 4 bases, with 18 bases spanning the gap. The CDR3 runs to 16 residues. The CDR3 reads CASSTPGGDTYNEQFF. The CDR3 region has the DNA TGTGCCAGCAGTACCCCGGGGGGCGATACTTACAATGAGCAGTTCTTC.

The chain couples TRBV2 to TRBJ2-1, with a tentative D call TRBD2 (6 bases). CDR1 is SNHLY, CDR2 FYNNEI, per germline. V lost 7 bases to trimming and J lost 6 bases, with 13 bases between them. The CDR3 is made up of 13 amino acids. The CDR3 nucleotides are TGTGCCAGCATGGTAGCGGCCGCCAATGAGCAGTTCTTC. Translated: CASMVAAANEQFF.

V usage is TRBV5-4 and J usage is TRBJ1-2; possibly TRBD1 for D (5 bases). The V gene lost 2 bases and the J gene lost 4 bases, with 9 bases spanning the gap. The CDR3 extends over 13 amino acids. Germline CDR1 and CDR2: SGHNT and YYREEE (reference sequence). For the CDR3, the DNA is TGTGCCAGCAGCTTACAGGACCGCTATGGCTACACCTTC. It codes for CASSLQDRYGYTF. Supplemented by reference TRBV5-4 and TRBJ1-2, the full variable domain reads ETGVTQSPTHLIKTRGQQVTLRCSSQSGHNTVSWYQQALGQGPQFIFQYYREEENGRGNFPPRFSGLQFPNYSSELNVNALELDDSALYLCASSLQDRYGYTFGSGTRLTVV.

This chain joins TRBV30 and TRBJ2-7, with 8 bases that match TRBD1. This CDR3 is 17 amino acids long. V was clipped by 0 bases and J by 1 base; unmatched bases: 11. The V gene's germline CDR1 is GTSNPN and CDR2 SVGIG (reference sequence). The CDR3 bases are TGTGCCTGGAGTGTACGCTCCTTGGGACAGGTTTCCTACGAGCAGTACTTC. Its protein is CAWSVRSLGQVSYEQYF. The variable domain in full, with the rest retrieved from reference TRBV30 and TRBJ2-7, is SQTIHQWPATLVQPVGSPLSLECTVEGTSNPNLYWYRQAAGRGLQLLFYSVGIGQISSEVPQNLSASRPQDRQFILSSKKLLLSDSGFYLCAWSVRSLGQVSYEQYFGPGTRLTVT.

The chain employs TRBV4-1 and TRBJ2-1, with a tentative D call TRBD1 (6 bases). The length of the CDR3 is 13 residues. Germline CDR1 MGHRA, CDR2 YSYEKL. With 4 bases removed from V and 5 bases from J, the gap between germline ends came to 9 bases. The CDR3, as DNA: TGCGCCAGCAGCCTCCAGGGGAACAATGAGCAGTTCTTC. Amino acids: CASSLQGNNEQFF.

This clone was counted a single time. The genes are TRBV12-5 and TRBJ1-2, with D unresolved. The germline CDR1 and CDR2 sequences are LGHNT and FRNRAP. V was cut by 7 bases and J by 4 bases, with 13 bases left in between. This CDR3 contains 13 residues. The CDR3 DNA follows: TGTGCTAGTGTCTCCGAGGGCCGCTATGGCTACACCTTC. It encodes CASVSEGRYGYTF. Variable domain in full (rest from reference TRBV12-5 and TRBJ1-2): DARVTQTPRHKVTEMGQEVTMRCQPILGHNTVFWYRQTMMQGLELLAYFRNRAPLDDSGMPKDRFSAEMPDATLATLKIQPSEPRDSAVYFCASVSEGRYGYTFGSGTRLTVV.

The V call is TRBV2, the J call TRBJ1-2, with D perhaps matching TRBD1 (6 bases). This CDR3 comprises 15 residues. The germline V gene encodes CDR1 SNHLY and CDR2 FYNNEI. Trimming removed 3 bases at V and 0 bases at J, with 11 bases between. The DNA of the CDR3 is TGTGCCAGCAGTGAGGGTCAGGGGACTAACTATGGCTACACCTTC. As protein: CASSEGQGTNYGYTF.

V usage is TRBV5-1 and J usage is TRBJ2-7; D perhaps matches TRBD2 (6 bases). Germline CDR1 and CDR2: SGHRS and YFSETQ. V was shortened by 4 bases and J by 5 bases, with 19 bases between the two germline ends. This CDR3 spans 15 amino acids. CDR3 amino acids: CASSLGGPGVHEQYF. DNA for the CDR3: TGCGCCAGCAGCCTTGGGGGACCGGGGGTCCACGAGCAGTACTTC.

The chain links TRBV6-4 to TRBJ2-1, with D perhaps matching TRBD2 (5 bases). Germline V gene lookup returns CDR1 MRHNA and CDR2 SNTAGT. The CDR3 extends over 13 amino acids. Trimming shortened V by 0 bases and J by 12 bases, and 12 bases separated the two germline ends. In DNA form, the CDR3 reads TGTGCCAGCAGTGACTCGGGAGCGTCGGGGCAGTTCTTC. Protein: CASSDSGASGQFF.

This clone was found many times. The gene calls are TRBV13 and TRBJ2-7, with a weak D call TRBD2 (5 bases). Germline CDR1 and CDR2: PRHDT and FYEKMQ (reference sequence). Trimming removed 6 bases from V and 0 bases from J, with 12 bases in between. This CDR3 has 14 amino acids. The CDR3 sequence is CASRTLGGSYEQYF. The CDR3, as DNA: TGTGCCAGCAGGACCCTTGGAGGCTCCTACGAGCAGTACTTC.

CDR3 bases: TGCGCCAGCAGCCCCCGGGCGGGGGGTTACGAGCAGTACTTC. Its protein product is CASSPRAGGYEQYF. The chain employs TRBV5-1 and TRBJ2-7; 8 bases map to TRBD2. Germline V gene data show CDR1 as SGHRS and CDR2 as YFSETQ. There are 14 residues in the CDR3. Germline trimming cut 4 bases from V and 4 bases from J; bases unmatched to any gene: 7. Supplemented by reference TRBV5-1 and TRBJ2-7, the full variable domain reads KAGVTQTPRYLIKTRGQQVTLSCSPISGHRSVSWYQQTPGQGLQFLFEYFSETQRNKGNFPGRFSGRQFSNSRSEMNVSTLELGDSALYLCASSPRAGGYEQYFGPGTRLTVT.

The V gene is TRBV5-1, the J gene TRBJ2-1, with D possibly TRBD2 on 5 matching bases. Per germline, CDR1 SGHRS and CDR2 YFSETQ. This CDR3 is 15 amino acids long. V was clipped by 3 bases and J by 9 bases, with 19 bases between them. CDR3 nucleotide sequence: TGCGCCAGCAGCTCTACCCTTACGGGGAGCGGTGAGCAGTTCTTC. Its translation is CASSSTLTGSGEQFF.

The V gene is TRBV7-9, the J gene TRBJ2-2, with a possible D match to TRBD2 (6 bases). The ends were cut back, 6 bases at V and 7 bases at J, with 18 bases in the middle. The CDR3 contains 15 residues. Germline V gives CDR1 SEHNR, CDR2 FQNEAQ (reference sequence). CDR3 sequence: CASRPTRSAVGELFF. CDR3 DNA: TGTGCCAGCAGACCGACTAGATCAGCTGTCGGGGAGCTGTTTTTT.

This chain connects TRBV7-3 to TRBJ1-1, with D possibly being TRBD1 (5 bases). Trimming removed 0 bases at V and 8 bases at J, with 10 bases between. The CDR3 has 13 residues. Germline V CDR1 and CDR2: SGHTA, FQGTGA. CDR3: CASSLTREGEAFF. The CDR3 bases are TGTGCCAGCAGCTTAACGAGGGAGGGGGAAGCTTTCTTT. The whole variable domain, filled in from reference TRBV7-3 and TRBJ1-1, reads GAGVSQTPSNKVTEKGKYVELRCDPISGHTALYWYRQSLGQGPEFLIYFQGTGAADDSGLPNDRFFAVRPEGSVSTLKIQRTERGDSAVYLCASSLTREGEAFFGQGTRLTVV.

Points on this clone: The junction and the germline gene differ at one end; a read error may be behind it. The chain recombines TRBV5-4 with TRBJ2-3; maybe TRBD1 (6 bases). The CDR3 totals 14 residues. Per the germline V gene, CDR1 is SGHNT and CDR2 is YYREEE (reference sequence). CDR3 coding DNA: TGTACCAGCAGCCCCGGACAGCTCACAGATACGCAGTATTTT. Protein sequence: CTSSPGQLTDTQYF.

The CDR3 DNA reads TGTGCCAGCTGCCCTCAACAGGGGGCCGGGACCGGGGAGCTGTTTTTT. Encoded protein: CASCPQQGAGTGELFF. The V gene is TRBV7-2, the J gene TRBJ2-2; 9 bases map to TRBD1. Per germline, CDR1 SGHTA and CDR2 FQGNSA. J gave up 5 bases and V 8 bases, and 12 bases lay outside the gene matches. This CDR3 contains 16 residues.

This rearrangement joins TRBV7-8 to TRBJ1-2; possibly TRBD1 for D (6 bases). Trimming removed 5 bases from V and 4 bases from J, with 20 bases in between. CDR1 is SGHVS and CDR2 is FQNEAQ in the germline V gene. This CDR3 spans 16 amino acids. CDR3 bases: TGTGCCAGCAGCCAAACTCGTCAGGGGCCATTCTATGGCTACACCTTC. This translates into CASSQTRQGPFYGYTF.

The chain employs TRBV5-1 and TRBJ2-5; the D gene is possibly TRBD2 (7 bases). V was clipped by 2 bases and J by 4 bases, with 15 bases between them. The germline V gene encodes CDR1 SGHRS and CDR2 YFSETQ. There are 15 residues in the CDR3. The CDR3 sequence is CASSLKGGQRETQYF. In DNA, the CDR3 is TGCGCCAGCAGCTTAAAGGGGGGGCAGCGAGAGACCCAGTACTTC.

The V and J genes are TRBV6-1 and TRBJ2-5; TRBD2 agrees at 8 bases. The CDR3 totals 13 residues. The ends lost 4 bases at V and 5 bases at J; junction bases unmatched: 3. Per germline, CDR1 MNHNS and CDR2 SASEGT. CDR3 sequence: CASSGGLGETQYF. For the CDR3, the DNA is TGTGCCAGCAGTGGGGGACTAGGGGAGACCCAGTACTTC.

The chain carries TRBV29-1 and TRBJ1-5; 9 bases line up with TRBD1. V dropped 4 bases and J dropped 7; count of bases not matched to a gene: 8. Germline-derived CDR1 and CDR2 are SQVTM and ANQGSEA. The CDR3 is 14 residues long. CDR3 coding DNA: TGCAGCGTTGGGGCGGGACAGGGTGGACAGCCCCAGCATTTT. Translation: CSVGAGQGGQPQHF. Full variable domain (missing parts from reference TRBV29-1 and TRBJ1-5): SAVISQKPSRDICQRGTSLTIQCQVDSQVTMMFWYRQQPGQSLTLIATANQGSEATYESGFVIDKFPISRPNLTFSTLTVSNMSPEDSSIYLCSVGAGQGGQPQHFGDGTRLSIL.

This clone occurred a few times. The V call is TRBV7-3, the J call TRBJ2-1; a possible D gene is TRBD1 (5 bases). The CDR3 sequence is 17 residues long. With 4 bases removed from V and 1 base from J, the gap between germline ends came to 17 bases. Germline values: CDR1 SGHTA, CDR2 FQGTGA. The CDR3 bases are TGTGCCAGCAGCTCGTGGGCAGGGCCTGGTTCCTACAATGAGCAGTTCTTC. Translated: CASSSWAGPGSYNEQFF.

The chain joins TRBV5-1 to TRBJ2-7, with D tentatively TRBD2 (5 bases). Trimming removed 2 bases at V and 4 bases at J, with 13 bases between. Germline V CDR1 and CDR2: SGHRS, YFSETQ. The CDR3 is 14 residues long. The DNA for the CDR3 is TGCGCCAGCAGCTTACGCGGGCTTGGTTACGAGCAGTACTTC. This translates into CASSLRGLGYEQYF.

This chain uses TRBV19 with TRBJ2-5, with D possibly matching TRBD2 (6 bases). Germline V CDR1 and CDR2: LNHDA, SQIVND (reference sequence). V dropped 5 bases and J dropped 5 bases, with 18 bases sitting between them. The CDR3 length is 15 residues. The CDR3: CASSRKVAGWETQYF. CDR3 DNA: TGTGCCAGTAGTCGGAAGGTGGCGGGATGGGAGACCCAGTACTTC.

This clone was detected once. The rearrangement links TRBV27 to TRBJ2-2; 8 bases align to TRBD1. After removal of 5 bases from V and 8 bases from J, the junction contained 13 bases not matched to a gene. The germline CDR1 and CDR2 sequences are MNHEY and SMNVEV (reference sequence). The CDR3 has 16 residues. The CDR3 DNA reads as TGTGCCAGCAGTGTACAGGGGGTAAGGGCCCAAGGGGAGCTGTTTTTT. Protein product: CASSVQGVRAQGELFF.

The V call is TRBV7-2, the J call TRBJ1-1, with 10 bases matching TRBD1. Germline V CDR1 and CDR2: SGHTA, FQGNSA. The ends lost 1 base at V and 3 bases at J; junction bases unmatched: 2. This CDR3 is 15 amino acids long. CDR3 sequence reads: CASSLGTGGHTEAFF. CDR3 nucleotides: TGTGCCAGCAGCTTAGGGACAGGGGGACACACTGAAGCTTTCTTT.